The clone carrying this T cell receptor (beta chain) has only one observation. Repertoires were generated with immunoSEQ multiplex PCR, while TCRdb's copy carries only in-frame clones and drops some. Of some 11,000 clones listed, 55% to 70% are singletons. Treatment: randomized to nivolumab then ipilimumab (arm A) or the reverse (arm B). None of the patients previously received DNA-damaging chemotherapy. The data belong to a study of sequential checkpoint blockade in melanoma. At the level of the study: Arm A got nivolumab then ipilimumab; arm B the reverse, 1:1. Both treatment sequences were followed by maintenance nivolumab.

CDR3 size: 15 residues. Germline CDR1 reads SGHNT; CDR2 reads YYREEE (reference sequence). Trimming stripped 0 bases from V and 8 bases from J, with 15 bases between. This TCR was sampled from a human donor with melanoma. V gene TRBV5-4 combines with J gene TRBJ2-4; D is uncertain. Sequenced material: CD8+ T cells sorted from blood (inferred from file names), taken from a patient given nivolumab and ipilimumab in sequence. CDR3 sequence (DNA): TGTGCCAGCAGCTTGGATCTGCGGCCGAGAGACATTCAGTACTTC. It specifies CASSLDLRPRDIQYF.